What follows are 14 T cell receptor beta chains derived from one specimen sequenced in a study of CD8+CD57+ T cells in acquired aplastic anemia. For sequencing, patients were chosen who had shown expansion of CD8+CD57+ cells by flow cytometry. According to the study, genomic DNA was the template for TCR beta VDJ and CDR3 profiling. TCRdb reprocessed the reads with MiXCR, giving one entry per CDR3 protein. Of fewer than 200,000 distinct CDR3 sequences listed, more than 45% are singletons. The material sequenced was sorted CD4+, CD8+, or CD8+CD57+ T cells (not recorded which) from PBMCs. Every receptor here comes from a human donor with aplastic anemia.

This clonotype was found a few times. The chain links TRBV7-2 to TRBJ2-3; D unclear. Trimming took 3 bases from V and 3 from J, leaving 7 bases between them. The CDR3 is 13 residues long. Germline V gene lookup returns CDR1 SGHTA and CDR2 FQGNSA. The chain's CDR3 is CASSFFLTDTQYF. The CDR3 DNA sequence: TGTGCCAGCAGCTTTTTTCTGACAGATACGCAGTATTTT.

This clonotype has just a few counts. The chain links TRBV7-9 to TRBJ1-2; a possible D gene is TRBD1 (6 bases). This CDR3 is built from 14 residues. The V end lost 0 bases, the J end lost 8 bases, and 13 bases lay between the germline ends. CDR1 and CDR2 from the germline V gene are SEHNR and FQNEAQ (reference sequence). CDR3 sequence (DNA): TGTGCCAGCAGCTTAGCAAGAGGGGGTGAGGGCTACACCTTC. It encodes CASSLARGGEGYTF.

This chain uses TRBV24-1 with TRBJ2-3; maybe TRBD2 (5 bases). CDR1 is KGHDR, CDR2 SFDVKD, per germline. Trimming shortened V by 7 bases and J by 5 bases, and 9 bases separated the two germline ends. This CDR3 contains 12 residues. As DNA, the CDR3 is TGTGCCACCAGAGAGGGTAAAGATACGCAGTATTTT. Its translation: CATREGKDTQYF.

For this clonotype: This may be a read error: a much more frequent sequence differs by one nucleotide. The CDR3 does not end in the conserved phenylalanine or tryptophan, so this is likely a read error. J is TRBJ1-2 and V is TRBV5-8; unclear D gene. The CDR3 is made up of 12 amino acids. Germline assignment: CDR1 SGHTS and CDR2 YDEGEE. V lost 0 bases to trimming and J lost 2 bases, with 2 bases between them. The CDR3 nucleotides are TGTGCCAGCAGCTTGGACAACTATGGCTACACCTCC. It encodes CASSLDNYGYTS.

The gene calls are TRBV20-1 and TRBJ2-7; D not resolved. Deletions cut 3 bases from V and 2 bases from J, with 14 bases between. CDR3 length equals 14 residues. The germline gives CDR1 DFQATT, CDR2 SNEGSKA (reference sequence). The CDR3 reads CSARDLVRTYEQYF. CDR3 DNA sequence: TGCAGTGCTAGGGATCTGGTGAGGACCTACGAGCAGTACTTC.

The chain uses TRBV20-1 and TRBJ2-3; D might be TRBD2 (5 bases). From germline, CDR1 is DFQATT and CDR2 SNEGSKA (reference sequence). Trimming removed 3 bases from V and 15 bases from J, with 22 bases in between. CDR3 length: 13 residues. The CDR3 spells CSASFPSTDMHYF. CDR3 nucleotide sequence: TGCAGTGCTAGTTTCCCTAGCACAGATATGCACTATTTT.

As concerns this clonotype: Its ends do not fully match the called genes, so a read error is possible. This sequence joins TRBV20-1 and TRBJ1-4; D unresolved. Per germline, CDR1 DFQATT and CDR2 SNEGSKA (reference sequence). The CDR3 is 15 amino acids. The CDR3 protein is CSARDRKGTSEKLFF. The CDR3 region has the DNA TGCAGTGCTAGAGATCGGAAGGGAACTAGTGAAAAACTGTTTTTT.

The chain couples TRBV5-4 to TRBJ2-3; 11 bases line up with TRBD1. This CDR3 region has 18 residues. Germline values: CDR1 SGHNT, CDR2 YYREEE (reference sequence). The V and J ends lost 1 base and 4 bases, in that order; junction bases with no gene match: 11. CDR3 sequence (DNA): TGTGCCAGCAGCTTGTTCCGCGGGACAGGGGGAGTCCCAGATACGCAGTATTTT. Translated, it gives CASSLFRGTGGVPDTQYF.

Comment on this clonotype: Possible read error: a much larger clone is one base away. The chain uses TRBV10-3 and TRBJ1-1, with 9 bases fitting TRBD1. CDR3 size: 13 residues. The germline gives CDR1 ENHRY, CDR2 SYGVKD. The DNA of the CDR3 is TGTGCCAGCAGGACGGGACAGGGCCCTGAATCTTTCTTT. Translating it yields CASRTGQGPESFF.

In its sample, this clonotype was seen many times. The rearrangement joins TRBV7-2 to TRBJ2-1; D perhaps matches TRBD1 (5 bases). Germline V gives CDR1 SGHTA, CDR2 FQGNSA. V dropped 5 bases and J dropped 6 bases, with 14 bases sitting between them. The CDR3 runs 14 residues. CDR3 loop: CASSPIQASNEQFF. The CDR3 DNA follows: TGTGCCAGCAGCCCAATACAGGCCTCCAATGAGCAGTTCTTC.

This chain's CDR3 is CASSFLTGQGQREQYF. CDR3 in DNA: TGTGCCAGCAGCTTTTTGACGGGACAGGGGCAAAGGGAGCAGTACTTC. This chain joins TRBV7-9 and TRBJ2-5, with 10 positions matching TRBD1. Unmatched junction bases numbered 15, after V lost 3 bases and J lost 11 bases. Germline-derived CDR1 and CDR2 are SEHNR and FQNEAQ (reference sequence). The CDR3 totals 16 residues.

This sequence joins TRBV11-2 and TRBJ2-3, with 8 bases lining up with TRBD2. CDR3 length equals 16 residues. Trimming cost V 4 bases and J 7 bases; bases outside gene matches: 13. The V gene's germline CDR1 is SGHAT and CDR2 FQNNGV. For the CDR3, the DNA is TGTGCCAGCAGCTCCCAGGTAGTCAGCGGGGGAAATACGCAGTATTTT. Its translation: CASSSQVVSGGNTQYF.

The chain has TRBV7-2 and TRBJ1-3; TRBD1 is a possible D gene (6 bases). Germline-derived CDR1 and CDR2 are SGHTA and FQGNSA. This CDR3 region has 17 residues. Trimming pared 1 base from V and 0 bases from J, leaving 13 bases between. This chain's CDR3 is CASSLVGAHLSGNTIYF. CDR3 bases: TGTGCCAGCAGCTTAGTGGGGGCCCACCTCTCTGGAAACACCATATATTTT.

This clonotype occurred a few times. A much larger clone differs by one base, so this may be a read error. The chain is built from TRBV25-1 and TRBJ1-1; 8 bases are a match to TRBD1. The ends lost 4 bases at V and 6 bases at J; junction bases unmatched: 7. The CDR3 runs to 14 residues. Germline V lookup: CDR1 MGHDK, CDR2 SYGVNS. The CDR3 DNA follows: TGTGCCAGCAGTGGACAAACAGGGGGGGCTGAAGCTTTCTTT. Amino acids: CASSGQTGGAEAFF.